The T cell receptor (beta chain) described here comes from a study of regulatory T cells in long-lasting Graves disease. Sample time point: newly diagnosed GD, antithyroid drugs for less than 3 months. PBMCs provided the RNA from which the TCR library was made. J gave up 7 bases and V 5 bases, and 10 bases lay outside the gene matches. The CDR3 runs 16 residues. Germline loops: CDR1 SEHNR, CDR2 FQNEAQ (reference sequence). This clonotype was picked up many times. The authors built TCR beta libraries using iRepertoire HTBI primers and Arm-PCR of CDR3 regions. TCRdb recomputed calls from the multiplex PCR reads with MiXCR, one row per CDR3 protein. The sample holds around 330,000 distinct CDR3 sequences, 18% seen once.

This receptor was obtained from a female donor with Graves disease. The sequencing here drew on peripheral blood mononuclear cells (PBMCs), taken at new diagnosis, from a patient treated with antithyroid drugs. The V and J genes are TRBV7-9 and TRBJ2-7; 14 bases fit TRBD2. The DNA of the CDR3 is TGTGCCAGCAGCCCCACGGGACTAGCGGGAGCGGAGGAGCAGTACTTC. This sequence encodes CASSPTGLAGAEEQYF.